This TCR beta chain came from a study of T cell repertoires in cytomegalovirus infection. Study-wide background: Selected CMV epitopes included recently identified HLA-C-restricted ones as well as well-studied HLA-B-restricted ones.

TCRdb used MiXCR to reprocess the reads, holding one entry per CDR3 protein. The data show fewer than 1,000,000 distinct CDR3 sequences, around 31% seen once. To note about this clonotype: Its target is unknown.

Germline V gives CDR1 MNHEY, CDR2 SVGAGI. This CDR3 is built from 14 residues. Trimming removed 0 bases from V and 5 bases from J, with 10 bases in between. This chain joins TRBV6-5 and TRBJ2-5; either TRBD1 or TRBD2 may fit D (5 bases each). The sequence was collected from a human donor in good health (CMV status not recorded). Some clones in this sample may be carry-over from other donors' samples. The input for sequencing was cultured CD8+ T cells from PBMCs, taken from culture after CMV antigen stimulation. In DNA form, the CDR3 reads TGTGCCAGCAGTTACTCTTTCGGGGCGGAGACCCAGTACTTC. It translates to CASSYSFGAETQYF.